This T cell receptor beta chain was sequenced during a study of OX40 agonist ivuxolimab in advanced cancers. Study-level information: Among those treated, three patients had partial responses, one with hepatocellular carcinoma and two with cutaneous melanoma.

Note on this clone: As yet, its antigen is unknown.

Points from the study as a whole: Expanded clones were, on average, more numerous among CD8+ T cells than CD4+.

The assay was immunoSEQ multiplex PCR, and TCRdb's table has in-frame clones only and misses some. The data hold about 82,000 clones, with about 86% observed a single time. Sequences were derived from CD4+ or CD8+ T cells sorted from blood, sampled in a trial of the OX40 agonist ivuxolimab. The TCR was taken from an adult with an advanced solid tumor such as melanoma, head and neck, liver or kidney cancer.

CDR3 region: CASRLRGREGYEQYF. CDR3 DNA: TGTGCCTCCAGGCTGCGAGGGCGGGAGGGGTACGAGCAGTACTTC. This chain links TRBV19 with TRBJ2-7; 9 nucleotides match TRBD2. Looked up from germline, CDR1 is LNHDA and CDR2 is SQIVND (reference sequence). The CDR3 has 15 amino acids. J gave up 4 bases and V 11 bases, and 15 bases lay outside the gene matches. The variable domain in full, completed from reference TRBV19 and TRBJ2-7, reads DGGITQSPKYLFRKEGQNVTLSCEQNLNHDAMYWYRQDPGQGLRLIYYSQIVNDFQKGDIAEGYSVSREKKESFPLTVTSAQKNPTAFYLCASRLRGREGYEQYFGPGTRLTVT.